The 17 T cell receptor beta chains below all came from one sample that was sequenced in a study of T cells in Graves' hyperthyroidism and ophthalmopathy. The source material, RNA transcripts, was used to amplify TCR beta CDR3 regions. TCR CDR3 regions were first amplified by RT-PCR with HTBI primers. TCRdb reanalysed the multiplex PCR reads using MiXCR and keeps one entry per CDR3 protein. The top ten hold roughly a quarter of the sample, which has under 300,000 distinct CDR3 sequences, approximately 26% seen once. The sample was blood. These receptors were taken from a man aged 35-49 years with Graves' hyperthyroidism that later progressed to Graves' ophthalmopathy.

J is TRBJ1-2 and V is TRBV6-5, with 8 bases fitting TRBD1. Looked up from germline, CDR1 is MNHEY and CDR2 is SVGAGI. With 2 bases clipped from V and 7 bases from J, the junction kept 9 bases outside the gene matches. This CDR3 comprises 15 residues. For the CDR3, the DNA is TGTGCCAGCAGTTACCAGGGACAGGCTTGGGGTGGCTACACCTTC. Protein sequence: CASSYQGQAWGGYTF.

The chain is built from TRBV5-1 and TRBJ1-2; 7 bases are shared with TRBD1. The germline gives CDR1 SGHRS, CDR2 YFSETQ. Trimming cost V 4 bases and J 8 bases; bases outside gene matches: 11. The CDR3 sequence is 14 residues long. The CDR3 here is CASSPRDRFVGYTF. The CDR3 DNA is TGCGCCAGCAGCCCCCGGGACAGATTCGTCGGCTACACCTTC.

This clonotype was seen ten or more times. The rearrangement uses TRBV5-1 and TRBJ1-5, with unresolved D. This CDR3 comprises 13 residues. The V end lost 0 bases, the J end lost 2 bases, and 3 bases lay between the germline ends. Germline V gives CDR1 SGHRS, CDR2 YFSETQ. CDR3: CASSLAGNQPQHF. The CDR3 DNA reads TGCGCCAGCAGCTTGGCGGGCAATCAGCCCCAGCATTTT.

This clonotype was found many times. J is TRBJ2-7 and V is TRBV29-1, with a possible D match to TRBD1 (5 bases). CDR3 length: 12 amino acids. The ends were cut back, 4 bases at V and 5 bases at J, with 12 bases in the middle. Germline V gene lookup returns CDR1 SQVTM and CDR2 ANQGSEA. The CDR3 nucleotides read TGCAGCGTTGGAAAAGACAGCCACGAGCAGTACTTC. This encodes CSVGKDSHEQYF.

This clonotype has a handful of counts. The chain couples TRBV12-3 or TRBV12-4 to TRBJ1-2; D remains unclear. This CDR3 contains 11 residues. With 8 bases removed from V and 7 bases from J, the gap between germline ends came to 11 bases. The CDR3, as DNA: TGTGCCAGCGGCGCATCGTTTGGCTACACCTTC. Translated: CASGASFGYTF.

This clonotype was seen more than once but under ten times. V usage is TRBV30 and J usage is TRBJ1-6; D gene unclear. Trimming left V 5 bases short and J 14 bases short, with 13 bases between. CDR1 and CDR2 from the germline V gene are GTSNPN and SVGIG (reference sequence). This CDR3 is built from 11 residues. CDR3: CAWYTDRTLHF. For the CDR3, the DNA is TGTGCCTGGTATACAGATAGGACCCTCCACTTT. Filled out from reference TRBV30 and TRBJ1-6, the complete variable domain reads SQTIHQWPATLVQPVGSPLSLECTVEGTSNPNLYWYRQAAGRGLQLLFYSVGIGQISSEVPQNLSASRPQDRQFILSSKKLLLSDSGFYLCAWYTDRTLHFGNGTRLTVT.

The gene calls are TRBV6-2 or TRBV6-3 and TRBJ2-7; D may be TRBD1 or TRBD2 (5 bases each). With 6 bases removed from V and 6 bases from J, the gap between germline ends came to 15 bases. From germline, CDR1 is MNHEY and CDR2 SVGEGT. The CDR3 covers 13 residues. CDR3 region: CASSPRGHSEQYF. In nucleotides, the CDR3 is TGTGCCAGCAGCCCCCGGGGCCACTCCGAGCAGTACTTC.

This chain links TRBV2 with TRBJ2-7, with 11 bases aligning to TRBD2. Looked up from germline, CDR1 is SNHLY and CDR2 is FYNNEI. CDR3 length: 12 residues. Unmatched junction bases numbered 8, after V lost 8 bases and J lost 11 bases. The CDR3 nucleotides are TGTGCCAGCTCGAGTACTAGCGGGAGTGAGTACTTC. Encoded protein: CASSSTSGSEYF.

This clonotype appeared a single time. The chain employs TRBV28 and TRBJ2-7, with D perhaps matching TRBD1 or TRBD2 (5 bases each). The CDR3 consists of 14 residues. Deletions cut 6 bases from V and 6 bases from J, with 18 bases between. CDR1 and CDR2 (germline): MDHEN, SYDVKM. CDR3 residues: CASRRKGREGEQYF. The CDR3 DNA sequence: TGTGCCAGCAGAAGAAAGGGGCGTGAGGGCGAGCAGTACTTC. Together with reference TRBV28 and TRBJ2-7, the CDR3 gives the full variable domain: DVKVTQSSRYLVKRTGEKVFLECVQDMDHENMFWYRQDPGLGLRLIYFSYDVKMKEKGDIPEGYSVSREKKERFSLILESASTNQTSMYLCASRRKGREGEQYFGPGTRLTVT.

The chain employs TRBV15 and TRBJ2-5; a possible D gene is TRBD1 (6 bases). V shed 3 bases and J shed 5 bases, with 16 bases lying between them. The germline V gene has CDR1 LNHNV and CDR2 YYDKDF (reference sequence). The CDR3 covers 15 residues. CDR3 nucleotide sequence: TGTGCCACCAGCAGGGGTCAGGGGAACGGGGAGACCCAGTACTTC. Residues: CATSRGQGNGETQYF.

The CDR3 region has the DNA TGTGCCAGCAGCTTTGGGGCAGCCACTGAAGCTTTCTTT. This codes for CASSFGAATEAFF. The chain couples TRBV7-3 to TRBJ1-1; TRBD1 is a possible D gene (5 bases). Germline V gives CDR1 SGHTA, CDR2 FQGTGA. The V and J ends lost 3 bases and 4 bases respectively, with 9 bases between them. This CDR3 region has 13 residues.

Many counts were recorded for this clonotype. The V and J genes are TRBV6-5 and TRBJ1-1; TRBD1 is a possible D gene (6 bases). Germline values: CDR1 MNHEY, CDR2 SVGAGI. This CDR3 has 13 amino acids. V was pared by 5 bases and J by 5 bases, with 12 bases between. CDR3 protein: CASSRTARTEAFF. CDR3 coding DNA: TGTGCCAGCAGTAGGACAGCGAGAACTGAAGCTTTCTTT.

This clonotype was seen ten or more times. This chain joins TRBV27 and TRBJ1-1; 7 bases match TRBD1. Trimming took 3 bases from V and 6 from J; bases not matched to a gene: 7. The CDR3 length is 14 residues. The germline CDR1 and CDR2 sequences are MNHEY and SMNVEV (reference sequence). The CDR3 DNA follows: TGTGCCAGCAGTTTTCTAGACAGGGAGGCTGAAGCTTTCTTT. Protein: CASSFLDREAEAFF.

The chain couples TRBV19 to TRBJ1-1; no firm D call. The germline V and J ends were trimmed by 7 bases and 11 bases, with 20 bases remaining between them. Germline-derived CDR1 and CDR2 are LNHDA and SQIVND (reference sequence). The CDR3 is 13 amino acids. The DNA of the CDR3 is TGTGCCAGTACCCAACCCGAGACGTCGGGGGCTTTCTTT. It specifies CASTQPETSGAFF. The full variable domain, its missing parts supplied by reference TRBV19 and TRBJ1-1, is DGGITQSPKYLFRKEGQNVTLSCEQNLNHDAMYWYRQDPGQGLRLIYYSQIVNDFQKGDIAEGYSVSREKKESFPLTVTSAQKNPTAFYLCASTQPETSGAFFGQGTRLTVV.

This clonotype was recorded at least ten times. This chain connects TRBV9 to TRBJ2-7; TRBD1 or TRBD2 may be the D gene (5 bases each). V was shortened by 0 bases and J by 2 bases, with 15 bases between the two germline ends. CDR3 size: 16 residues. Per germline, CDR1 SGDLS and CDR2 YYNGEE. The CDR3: CASSVDERGQPYEQYF. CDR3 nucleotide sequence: TGTGCCAGCAGCGTAGACGAGAGGGGCCAGCCCTACGAGCAGTACTTC.

CDR3 amino acids: CASSLSGGATYEQYF. The DNA of the CDR3 is TGCGCCAGCAGCTTGTCGGGCGGGGCGACCTACGAGCAGTACTTC. The V and J genes are TRBV5-1 and TRBJ2-7, with TRBD2 as a possible D gene (6 bases). The length of the CDR3 is 15 residues. V lost 1 base, J lost 2 bases, and 13 bases lay in between. Per the germline V gene, CDR1 is SGHRS and CDR2 is YFSETQ.

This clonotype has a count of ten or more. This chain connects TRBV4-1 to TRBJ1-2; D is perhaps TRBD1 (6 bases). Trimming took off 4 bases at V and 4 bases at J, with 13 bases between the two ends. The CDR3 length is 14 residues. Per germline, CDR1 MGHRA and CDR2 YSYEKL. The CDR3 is CASSPTGTSYGYTF. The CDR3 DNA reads TGCGCCAGCAGCCCCACAGGGACCAGCTATGGCTACACCTTC.